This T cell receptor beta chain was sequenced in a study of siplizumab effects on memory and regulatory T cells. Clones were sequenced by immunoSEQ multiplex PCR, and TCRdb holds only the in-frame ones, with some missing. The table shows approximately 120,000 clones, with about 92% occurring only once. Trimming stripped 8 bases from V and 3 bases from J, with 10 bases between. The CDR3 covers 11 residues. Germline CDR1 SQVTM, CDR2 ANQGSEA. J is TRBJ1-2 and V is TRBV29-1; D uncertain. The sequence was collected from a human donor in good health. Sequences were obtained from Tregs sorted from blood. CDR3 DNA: TGCAGCCCCCGCCCTGACTATGGCTACACCTTC. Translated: CSPRPDYGYTF.